This T cell receptor beta chain is drawn from a study of blood T cell repertoires in COVID-19. Whole-study context: Spain, Italy and the United States supplied samples that represented acute and convalescent COVID-19. PBMCs, B-cell-depleted T cells, or T cells were the source of the cDNA or gDNA that made up the material.

Libraries were prepared by immunoSEQ multiplex PCR; TCRdb keeps only in-frame clonotypes and omits some of them. The sample lists fewer than 70,000 clones; approximately 79% were seen once. CDR1 is ENHRY and CDR2 is SYGVKD in the germline V gene. The CDR3 totals 17 residues. Between the trimmed V and J ends, which lost 8 bases and 0 bases, there was a span of 19 bases. The source of this sequence is a human donor in a cohort sampled during active COVID-19. The sample comprised peripheral blood. V gene TRBV10-3 combines with J gene TRBJ1-4; a possible D gene is TRBD1 (6 bases). The CDR3 DNA is TGTGCCATCGGTGCCGGGCAGGGGAGTGCAACTAATGAAAAACTGTTTTTT. This sequence encodes CAIGAGQGSATNEKLFF.